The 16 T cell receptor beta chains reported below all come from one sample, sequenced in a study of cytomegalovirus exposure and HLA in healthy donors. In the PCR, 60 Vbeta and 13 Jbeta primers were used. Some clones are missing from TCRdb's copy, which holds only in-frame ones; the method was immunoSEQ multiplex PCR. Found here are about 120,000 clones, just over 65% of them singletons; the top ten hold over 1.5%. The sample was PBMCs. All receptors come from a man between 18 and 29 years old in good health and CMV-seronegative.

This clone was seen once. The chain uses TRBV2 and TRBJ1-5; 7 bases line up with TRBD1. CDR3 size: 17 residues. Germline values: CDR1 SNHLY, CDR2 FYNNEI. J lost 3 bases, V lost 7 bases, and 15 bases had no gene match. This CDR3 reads CASTRGEPGGNNQPQHF. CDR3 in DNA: TGTGCCAGCACCCGAGGGGAGCCAGGGGGAAACAATCAGCCCCAGCATTTT. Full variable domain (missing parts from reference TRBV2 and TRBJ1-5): EPEVTQTPSHQVTQMGQEVILRCVPISNHLYFYWYRQILGQKVEFLVSFYNNEISEKSEIFDDQFSVERPDGSNFTLKIRSTKLEDSAMYFCASTRGEPGGNNQPQHFGDGTRLSIL.

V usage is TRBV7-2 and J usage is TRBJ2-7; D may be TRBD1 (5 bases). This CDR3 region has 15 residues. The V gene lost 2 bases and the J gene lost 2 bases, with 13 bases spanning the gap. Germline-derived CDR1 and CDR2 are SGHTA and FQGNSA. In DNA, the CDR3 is TGTGCCAGCAGCTTATACGCAGGGAACCCCTACGAGCAGTACTTC. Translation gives CASSLYAGNPYEQYF.

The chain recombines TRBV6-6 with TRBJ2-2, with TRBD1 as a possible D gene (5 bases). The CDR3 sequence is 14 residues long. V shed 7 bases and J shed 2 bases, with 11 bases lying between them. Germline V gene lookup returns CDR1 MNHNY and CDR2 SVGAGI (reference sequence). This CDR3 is CASMFQGNTGELFF. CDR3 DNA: TGTGCCAGCATGTTTCAGGGAAACACCGGGGAGCTGTTTTTT.

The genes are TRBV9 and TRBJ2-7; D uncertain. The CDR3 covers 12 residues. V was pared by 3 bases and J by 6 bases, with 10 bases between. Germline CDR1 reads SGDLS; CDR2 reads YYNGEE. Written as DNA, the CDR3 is TGTGCCAGCAGCGGGCGCTCGGGCGAGCAGTACTTC. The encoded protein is CASSGRSGEQYF.

DNA of the CDR3: TGTGCCAGCAGTTCCCGGACAGGGGGGCAAGCGGGAGGACGTGAGACCCAGTACTTC. Translation gives CASSSRTGGQAGGRETQYF. The chain combines TRBV28 with TRBJ2-5; tentative D call: TRBD1 (10 bases). V was pared by 4 bases and J by 5 bases, with 29 bases between. Germline lookup yields CDR1 MDHEN and CDR2 SYDVKM. The CDR3 has 19 amino acids.

The CDR3 region is CATRGAGRSNYGYTF. The DNA for the CDR3 is TGTGCCACCCGAGGGGCAGGGAGGAGTAACTATGGCTACACCTTC. The chain has TRBV2 and TRBJ1-2, with a tentative D call TRBD1 (5 bases). Germline V lookup: CDR1 SNHLY, CDR2 FYNNEI. V lost 10 bases and J lost 1, with 19 bases in between. This CDR3 has 15 residues.

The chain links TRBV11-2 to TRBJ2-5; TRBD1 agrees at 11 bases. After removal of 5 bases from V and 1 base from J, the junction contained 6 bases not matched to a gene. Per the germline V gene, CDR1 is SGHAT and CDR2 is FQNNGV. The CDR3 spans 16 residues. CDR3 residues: CASSRGTGGAQETQYF. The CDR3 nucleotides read TGTGCCAGCAGCCGAGGGACAGGGGGGGCCCAAGAGACCCAGTACTTC. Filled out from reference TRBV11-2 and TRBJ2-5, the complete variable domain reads EAGVAQSPRYKIIEKRQSVAFWCNPISGHATLYWYQQILGQGPKLLIQFQNNGVVDDSQLPKDRFSAERLKGVDSTLKIQPAKLEDSAVYLCASSRGTGGAQETQYFGPGTRLLVL.

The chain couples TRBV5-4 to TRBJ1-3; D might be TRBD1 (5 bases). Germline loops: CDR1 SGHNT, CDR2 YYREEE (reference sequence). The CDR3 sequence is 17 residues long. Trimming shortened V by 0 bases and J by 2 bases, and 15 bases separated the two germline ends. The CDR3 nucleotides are TGTGCCAGCAGCTTGGTCGGCGGGGGAGGGCCTGGAAACACCATATATTTT. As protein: CASSLVGGGGPGNTIYF. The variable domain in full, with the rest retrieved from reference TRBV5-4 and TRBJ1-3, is ETGVTQSPTHLIKTRGQQVTLRCSSQSGHNTVSWYQQALGQGPQFIFQYYREEENGRGNFPPRFSGLQFPNYSSELNVNALELDDSALYLCASSLVGGGGPGNTIYFGEGSWLTVV.

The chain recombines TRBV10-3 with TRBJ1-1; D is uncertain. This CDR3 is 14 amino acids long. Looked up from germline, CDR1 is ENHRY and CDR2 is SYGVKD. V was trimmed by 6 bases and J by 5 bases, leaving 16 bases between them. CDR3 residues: CAISQTGLTTEAFF. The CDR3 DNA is TGTGCCATCAGCCAGACGGGGTTAACTACTGAAGCTTTCTTT.

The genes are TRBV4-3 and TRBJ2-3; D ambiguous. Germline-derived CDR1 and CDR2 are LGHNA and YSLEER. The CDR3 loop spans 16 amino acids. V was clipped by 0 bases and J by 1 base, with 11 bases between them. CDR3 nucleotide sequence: TGCGCCAGCAGCCAAGATCGGCTAGTTGGCACAGATACGCAGTATTTT. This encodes CASSQDRLVGTDTQYF.

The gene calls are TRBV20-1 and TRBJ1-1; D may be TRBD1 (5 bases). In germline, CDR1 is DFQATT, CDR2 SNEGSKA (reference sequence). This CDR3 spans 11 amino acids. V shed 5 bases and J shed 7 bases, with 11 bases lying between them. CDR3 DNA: TGCAGTGCTCACCGGGACTATGAAGCTTTCTTT. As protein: CSAHRDYEAFF.

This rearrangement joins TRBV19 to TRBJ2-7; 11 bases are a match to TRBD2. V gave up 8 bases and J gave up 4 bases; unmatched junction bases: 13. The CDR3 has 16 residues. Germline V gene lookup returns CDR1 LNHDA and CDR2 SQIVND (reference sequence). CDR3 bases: TGTGCCAGTGGGCCTAGCGGGGGGCGCCGTGTGTACGAGCAGTACTTC. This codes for CASGPSGGRRVYEQYF.

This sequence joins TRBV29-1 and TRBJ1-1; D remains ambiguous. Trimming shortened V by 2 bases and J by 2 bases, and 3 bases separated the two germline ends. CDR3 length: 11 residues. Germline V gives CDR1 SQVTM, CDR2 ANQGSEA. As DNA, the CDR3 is TGCAGCGTTGAACAAAACACTGAAGCTTTCTTT. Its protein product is CSVEQNTEAFF.

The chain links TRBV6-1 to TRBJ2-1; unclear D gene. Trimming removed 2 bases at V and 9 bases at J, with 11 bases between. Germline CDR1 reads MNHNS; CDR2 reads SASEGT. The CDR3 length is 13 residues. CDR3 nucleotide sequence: TGTGCCAGCAGTGAAATAGTTACGGGTGAGCAGTTCTTC. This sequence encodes CASSEIVTGEQFF.

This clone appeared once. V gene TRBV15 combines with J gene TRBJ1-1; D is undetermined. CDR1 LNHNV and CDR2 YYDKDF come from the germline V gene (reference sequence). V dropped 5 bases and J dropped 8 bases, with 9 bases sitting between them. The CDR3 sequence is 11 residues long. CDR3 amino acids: CATSEPEEAFF. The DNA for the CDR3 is TGTGCCACCAGCGAGCCCGAGGAAGCTTTCTTT.

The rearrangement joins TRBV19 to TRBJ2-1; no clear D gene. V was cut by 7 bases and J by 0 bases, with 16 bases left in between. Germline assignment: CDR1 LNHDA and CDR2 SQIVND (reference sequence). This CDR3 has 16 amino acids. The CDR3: CASKNAGPRSYNEQFF. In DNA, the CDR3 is TGTGCCAGTAAAAACGCTGGCCCCCGCTCCTACAATGAGCAGTTCTTC.